This record looks at one T cell receptor (beta chain) sequence and its context. Antigen unknown. Produced via immunoSEQ multiplex PCR; TCRdb's table is partial and in-frame only. The sample carries 34,000 or so clones, 70% to 90% recorded once. V gave up 5 bases and J gave up 6 bases, with 12 bases separating them. CDR1 is SGHTA and CDR2 is FQGTGA in the germline V gene. The length of the CDR3 is 13 residues. The source of the sample is a study of regulatory dendritic cells for organ transplantation. Findings and caveats of the study: Regulatory dendritic cells appeared to expand memory CD8+ clones less than mature ones. Naive T cells showed high diversity, memory cells less, memory CD8+ least.

The sequence derives from a human donor in good health. Sequencing used naive CD4+ T cells from blood. Subset given: CD45RA+ naive T cells. The V call is TRBV7-3, the J call TRBJ2-3; D is perhaps TRBD1 (6 bases). DNA of the CDR3: TGTGCCAGCAGCCAATACAGGGACGATACGCAGTATTTT. Its translation is CASSQYRDDTQYF.